The clone carrying this T cell receptor beta chain was counted between two and nine times. Its antigen is as yet unknown. These data belong to a study of human T cells and chemical hapten exposure. V shed 0 bases and J shed 12 bases, with 12 bases lying between them. The CDR3 sequence is 13 residues long. CDR1 and CDR2 from the germline V gene are MGHRA and YSYEKL. Time point described: patch test 2, 6 weeks after DPC sensitization. The treatment: therapeutic diphenylcyclopropenone sensitization with weekly scalp DPC. General study findings and limits: Expanded TCRs were compared with controls, and the expanded TCRs formed significantly more large CDR3 similarity clusters.

TCRdb reanalysed the RACE reads using MiXCR and keeps one entry per CDR3 protein. The sample contains under 450,000 distinct CDR3 sequences, 6% to 7% of which appear only once. The sequencing used whole blood, collected in connection with sensitization to the hapten diphenylcyclopropenone (DPC). This receptor was obtained from a woman younger than 30 with alopecia areata. Some clones in this sample may be carry-over from other donors' samples. This rearrangement joins TRBV4-1 to TRBJ2-1; a weak D match, TRBD1 (6 bases). The CDR3 coding sequence is TGCGCCAGCAGCCAAGAACAGGGCTTGGGGCAGTTCTTC. Its translation is CASSQEQGLGQFF.